This passage covers 8 T cell receptor beta chains from one sample sequenced in a study of CD8+ T cells in alopecia areata. Sequencing templates came from extracted RNA that was reverse transcribed into cDNA. The protocol was immunoSEQ multiplex PCR, while the TCRdb copy is restricted to in-frame clones and leaves out a portion. The table lists fewer than 350,000 clones, more than 45% of them singletons. Treatment described: oral pan-JAK inhibitor, 5-10 mg twice daily. The source was CD4+ T cells sorted from blood, collected at week 24, from a patient treated with tofacitinib. These receptors all come from a human donor with alopecia areata.

This clone showed up just a few times. This chain joins TRBV5-1 and TRBJ2-5; possibly TRBD1 for D (6 bases). V gave up 4 bases and J gave up 0 bases, with 10 bases separating them. CDR3 length: 14 residues. Germline V gene lookup returns CDR1 SGHRS and CDR2 YFSETQ. DNA for the CDR3: TGCGCCAGCAGCCAACAGGGTAACCAAGAGACCCAGTACTTC. Protein sequence: CASSQQGNQETQYF.

Only a few counts were recorded for this clone. The rearrangement joins TRBV6-5 to TRBJ1-3; D gene ambiguous. Per germline, CDR1 MNHEY and CDR2 SVGAGI. The length of the CDR3 is 12 residues. V lost 8 bases and J 2 bases, leaving 7 bases between the germline ends. This CDR3 is CASGSPGNTIYF. The CDR3 region has the DNA TGTGCCAGCGGGAGTCCTGGAAACACCATATATTTT.

The gene calls are TRBV29-1 and TRBJ2-1, with a weak D call TRBD1 (6 bases). CDR3 size: 13 residues. Germline lookup yields CDR1 SQVTM and CDR2 ANQGSEA. The V and J ends lost 7 bases and 6 bases respectively, with 16 bases between them. The CDR3 DNA sequence: TGCAGCGGCCGACAGGCCTCGGGCAATGAGCAGTTCTTC. Amino acids: CSGRQASGNEQFF.

The CDR3 sequence: CASSARPGATTDTQYF. The CDR3 DNA reads TGTGCCAGCAGCGCCCGTCCGGGGGCCACCACAGATACGCAGTATTTT. The chain employs TRBV9 and TRBJ2-3, with D perhaps TRBD1 or TRBD2 (6 bases each). CDR3 length: 16 residues. V was clipped by 3 bases and J by 2 bases, with 16 bases between them. Germline CDR1 is SGDLS and CDR2 is YYNGEE.

This clone showed up many times. The rearrangement joins TRBV7-8 to TRBJ1-1; D unclear. The germline V gene encodes CDR1 SGHVS and CDR2 FQNEAQ. The CDR3 sequence is 14 residues long. V gave up 1 base and J gave up 6 bases, with 12 bases separating them. CDR3 in amino acids: CASSLEKGYAEAFF. DNA of the CDR3: TGTGCCAGCAGCTTAGAGAAGGGTTACGCTGAAGCTTTCTTT.

The chain is built from TRBV10-3 and TRBJ2-3, with no clear D. Deletions cut 6 bases from V and 7 bases from J, with 8 bases between. Germline CDR1 ENHRY, CDR2 SYGVKD. This CDR3 spans 11 amino acids. The chain's CDR3 is CAIRSSNTQYF. The CDR3 DNA sequence: TGTGCCATCAGATCCTCTAATACGCAGTATTTT.

The chain carries TRBV7-6 and TRBJ2-7; D may be TRBD1 (7 bases). The CDR3 length is 15 residues. Per germline, CDR1 SGHVS and CDR2 FNYEAQ. With 5 bases removed from V and 3 bases from J, the gap between germline ends came to 17 bases. CDR3 region: CASSAHQGGDYEQYF. The DNA of the CDR3 is TGTGCCAGCAGCGCCCACCAGGGGGGTGACTACGAGCAGTACTTC.

The chain is built from TRBV30 and TRBJ1-5, with a weak D call TRBD1 (5 bases). V lost 3 bases to trimming and J lost 4 bases, with 10 bases between them. Germline loops: CDR1 GTSNPN, CDR2 SVGIG (reference sequence). The CDR3 runs to 13 residues. The CDR3 protein is CAWSIQENQPQHF. CDR3 in DNA: TGTGCCTGGAGCATACAGGAAAATCAGCCCCAGCATTTT.